The rows below give T cell receptor beta chains drawn from one sample of a study of T cells in Graves' hyperthyroidism and ophthalmopathy. TCRdb reprocessed the multiplex PCR reads with MiXCR, giving one entry per CDR3 protein. The repertoire holds about 600,000 distinct CDR3 sequences, with roughly a sixth as singletons. The specimen sequenced was blood. The receptor source for this set is a woman between 40 and 50 years old with Graves' ophthalmopathy. CDR3s include the opening cysteine and the closing phenylalanine or tryptophan.

V gene: TRBV20-1
J gene: TRBJ2-7
CDR3 protein: CSARGQGNYEQYF

V gene: TRBV20-1
J gene: TRBJ2-1
CDR3 protein: CSARRDRAKNEQFF

V gene: TRBV20-1
J gene: TRBJ2-1
CDR3 protein: CSASTSSGKYNEQFF

V gene: TRBV7-3
J gene: TRBJ2-7
CDR3 protein: CASSQGQEVSYEQYF

V gene: TRBV12-3/TRBV12-4
J gene: TRBJ2-1
CDR3 protein: CASSQTGGAPNEQFF

V gene: TRBV6-5
J gene: TRBJ1-5
CDR3 protein: CASSYPLRGGKGNQPQHF

V gene: TRBV30
J gene: TRBJ2-5
CDR3 protein: CAWSVKETQYF

V gene: TRBV6-1
J gene: TRBJ2-5
CDR3 protein: CASSEARAGETQYF

V gene: TRBV20-1
J gene: TRBJ2-6
CDR3 protein: CSAQDARGANVLTF

V gene: TRBV28
J gene: TRBJ2-2
CDR3 protein: CASSFSGANTGELFF

V gene: TRBV20-1
J gene: TRBJ2-7
CDR3 protein: CSARGLQHSQGEQYF

V gene: TRBV2
J gene: TRBJ1-3
CDR3 protein: CASSDETGVFGNTIYF

V gene: TRBV10-2
J gene: TRBJ2-2
CDR3 protein: CASSEVGLAGNTGELFF

V gene: TRBV28
J gene: TRBJ1-5
CDR3 protein: CASKRVHTTSNQPQHF

V gene: TRBV12-3/TRBV12-4
J gene: TRBJ2-1
CDR3 protein: CASSLRRGGLYDEQFF

V gene: TRBV28
J gene: TRBJ2-3
CDR3 protein: CASSGARGGADTQYF

V gene: TRBV6-1
J gene: TRBJ1-5
CDR3 protein: CASSEIVGQPQHF

V gene: TRBV19
J gene: TRBJ1-5
CDR3 protein: CASSIANRVGNQPQHF

V gene: TRBV9
J gene: TRBJ2-1
CDR3 protein: CASSRTGEGQRTSYNEQFF

V gene: TRBV29-1
J gene: TRBJ1-1
CDR3 protein: CSVGWSTEAFF

V gene: TRBV7-2
J gene: TRBJ2-5
CDR3 protein: CASSLGSTGGGETQYF

V gene: TRBV30
J gene: TRBJ2-4
CDR3 protein: CAWRTPSREGYPLNKNIQYF

V gene: TRBV19
J gene: TRBJ2-3
CDR3 protein: CASVSRVGVTDTQYF

V gene: TRBV7-9
J gene: TRBJ1-6
CDR3 protein: CASSAPGGNLYSPLHF

V gene: TRBV19
J gene: TRBJ2-1
CDR3 protein: CASSIGYPYGEQFF

V gene: TRBV2
J gene: TRBJ1-1
CDR3 protein: CASRSTGFTEAFF

V gene: TRBV7-3
J gene: TRBJ2-1
CDR3 protein: CASSHPPGSGVYNEQFF

V gene: TRBV12-3/TRBV12-4
J gene: TRBJ2-1
CDR3 protein: CASSLGGLAGYEQFF

V gene: TRBV20-1
J gene: TRBJ1-6
CDR3 protein: CSARGSGTASLPLHF

V gene: TRBV13
J gene: TRBJ2-1
CDR3 protein: CASSLEPSGGTNEQFF

V gene: TRBV7-9
J gene: TRBJ1-1
CDR3 protein: CASSHSTQGKLGAFF

V gene: TRBV6-1
J gene: TRBJ2-5
CDR3 protein: CASSTQGGETQYF

V gene: TRBV3-1
J gene: TRBJ1-2
CDR3 protein: CASSLREGAYGYTF

V gene: TRBV2
J gene: TRBJ2-4
CDR3 protein: CASRPGLAGKLAKNIQYF

V gene: TRBV12-5
J gene: TRBJ1-1
CDR3 protein: CASGPRQNTEAFF

V gene: TRBV5-1
J gene: TRBJ1-4
CDR3 protein: CASSLEGGPEKLFF

V gene: TRBV7-8
J gene: TRBJ1-1
CDR3 protein: CASSPMTGGLDTEAFF

V gene: TRBV6-1
J gene: TRBJ2-1
CDR3 protein: CASTHRGRDNEQFF

V gene: TRBV29-1
J gene: TRBJ2-7
CDR3 protein: CSVVFPPGYEQYF

V gene: TRBV7-3
J gene: TRBJ2-2
CDR3 protein: CASSFSPVSTGELFF

V gene: TRBV11-2
J gene: TRBJ2-3
CDR3 protein: CASSYLTGTQYF

V gene: TRBV9
J gene: TRBJ2-3
CDR3 protein: CASPRRALGLRDTQYF

V gene: TRBV11-2
J gene: TRBJ2-2
CDR3 protein: CASSWSASGELFF

V gene: TRBV30
J gene: TRBJ1-1
CDR3 protein: CACQPNGREAFF

V gene: TRBV12-3/TRBV12-4
J gene: TRBJ1-1
CDR3 protein: CASSLQGAGTEAFF